This entry concerns a single T cell receptor beta chain. The data derive from a study of shared clonotypes between healthy human individuals. Donors, healthy HIV-negative adults, lacked recent acute infections or vaccinations. Researchers divided each subset's genomic DNA evenly across several immunoSEQ plates. The data were produced by immunoSEQ multiplex PCR, yet TCRdb's version contains in-frame clones alone and is incomplete. This table has roughly 1 million clones, about 80% appearing once. This TCR was recovered from a man between 18 and 29 years old in good health. Some clones in this sample may be carry-over from other donors' samples. The sequencing sample was made of memory CD4+ T cells from PBMCs. Subset: CD45RA-negative fraction.

For the CDR3, the DNA is TGTGCCTCTGGCACAGATACGCAGTATTTT. Amino acids: CASGTDTQYF. V gene TRBV6-5 combines with J gene TRBJ2-3; D not resolved. There are 10 residues in the CDR3. Trimming pared 11 bases from V and 1 base from J, leaving 4 bases between. Germline V lookup: CDR1 MNHEY, CDR2 SVGAGI.